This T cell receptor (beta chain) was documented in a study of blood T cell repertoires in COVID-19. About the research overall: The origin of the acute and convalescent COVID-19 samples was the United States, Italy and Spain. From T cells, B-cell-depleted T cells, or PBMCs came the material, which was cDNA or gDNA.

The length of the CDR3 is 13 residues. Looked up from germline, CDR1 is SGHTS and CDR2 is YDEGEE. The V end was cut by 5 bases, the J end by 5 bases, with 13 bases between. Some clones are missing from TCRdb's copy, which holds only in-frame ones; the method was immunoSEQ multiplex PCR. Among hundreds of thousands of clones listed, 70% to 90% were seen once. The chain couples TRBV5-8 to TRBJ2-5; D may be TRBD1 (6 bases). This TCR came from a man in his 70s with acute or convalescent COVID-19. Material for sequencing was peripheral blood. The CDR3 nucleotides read TGTGCCAGCAGACAGACAGGCGCGGAGACCCAGTACTTC. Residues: CASRQTGAETQYF.